Below are 17 T cell receptor beta chains sequenced from a single sample in a study of blood T cells in healthy people across ages. Sample-barcoded 5' priming and a J-beta primer mix drove a second PCR of roughly 7 to 11 cycles. From the 5' RACE reads, TCRdb called clonotypes with MiXCR, one entry per CDR3 protein. Of 750,000 to 950,000 distinct CDR3 sequences in the sample, under 35% were seen once. The sample also formed part of further work on T cells of mothers and their children.

Sequencing was done on a sample of blood. The receptors were sampled from a woman aged 40 to 55 in good health.

In its sample, this clonotype was seen a few times. The V call is TRBV29-1, the J call TRBJ1-2; no firm D call. The CDR3 length is 13 residues. V dropped 0 bases and J dropped 2 bases, with 7 bases sitting between them. CDR1 SQVTM and CDR2 ANQGSEA come from the germline V gene. The CDR3 sequence is CSVEDGLNYGYTF. DNA of the CDR3: TGCAGCGTTGAAGATGGTTTAAACTATGGCTACACCTTC.

In this sample, this clonotype turned up many times. The chain recombines TRBV29-1 with TRBJ2-1; possibly TRBD1 or TRBD2 for D (5 bases each). Germline assignment: CDR1 SQVTM and CDR2 ANQGSEA. Deletions cut 0 bases from V and 1 base from J, with 13 bases between. The CDR3 is 16 residues long. CDR3 in amino acids: CSVEEGEQVSYNEQFF. The CDR3 DNA reads TGCAGCGTTGAAGAAGGGGAGCAGGTTTCCTACAATGAGCAGTTCTTC.

The chain employs TRBV28 and TRBJ1-5, with D possibly matching TRBD1 (5 bases). This CDR3 has 14 residues. Germline V gives CDR1 MDHEN, CDR2 SYDVKM. Trimming left V 8 bases short and J 5 bases short, with 16 bases between. CDR3: CASSKGRGDQPQHF. The CDR3 bases are TGTGCCAGCTCCAAGGGTAGGGGAGATCAGCCCCAGCATTTT.

Turning to this clonotype: This may be a read error: a much more frequent sequence differs by one nucleotide. This chain connects TRBV19 to TRBJ2-7; D possibly corresponds to TRBD2 (7 bases). The CDR3 runs to 13 residues. Trimming shortened V by 6 bases and J by 3 bases, and 12 bases separated the two germline ends. Germline CDR1 and CDR2: LNHDA and SQIVND (reference sequence). The CDR3 DNA sequence: TGTGCCAGTAGGGGGGGGGGCATCTACGAGCAGTACTTC. It encodes CASRGGGIYEQYF. Drawing the rest from reference TRBV19 and TRBJ2-7, the complete variable domain is DGGITQSPKYLFRKEGQNVTLSCEQNLNHDAMYWYRQDPGQGLRLIYYSQIVNDFQKGDIAEGYSVSREKKESFPLTVTSAQKNPTAFYLCASRGGGIYEQYFGPGTRLTVT.

The chain has TRBV9 and TRBJ2-4; D possibly corresponds to TRBD2 (6 bases). The better agreement between TRBJ2-7 and the DNA end casts doubt on the J call. Germline V gene sequence: CDR1 SGDLS, CDR2 YYNGEE. The CDR3 is made up of 13 amino acids. CDR3 sequence: CASSGDWVGEQYF. DNA for the CDR3: TGTGCCAGCAGCGGGGACTGGGTCGGCGAGCAGTACTTC.

As concerns this clonotype: One end of the junction varies from germline; a read error may be responsible. The chain joins TRBV7-9 to TRBJ1-4; TRBD1 aligns across 11 bases. This CDR3 spans 16 amino acids. Per germline, CDR1 SEHNR and CDR2 FQNEAQ (reference sequence). CDR3 sequence reads: CASSTDRGPSNEKLFF. For the CDR3, the DNA is TGTGCCAGCAGTACGGACAGGGGGCCGTCTAATGAAAAATTGTTTTTT. The full variable domain, rest sourced from reference TRBV7-9 and TRBJ1-4, is DTGVSQNPRHKITKRGQNVTFRCDPISEHNRLYWYRQTLGQGPEFLTYFQNEAQLEKSRLLSDRFSAERPKGSFSTLEIQRTEQGDSAMYLCASSTDRGPSNEKLFFGSGTQLSVL.

This chain links TRBV20-1 with TRBJ2-1, with TRBD1 as a possible D gene (6 bases). Germline V gene lookup returns CDR1 DFQATT and CDR2 SNEGSKA (reference sequence). V was shortened by 3 bases and J by 0 bases, with 15 bases between the two germline ends. The CDR3 runs 16 residues. CDR3 nucleotide sequence: TGCAGTGCTAGCTGGGACATTGTAGACTCCTACAATGAGCAGTTCTTC. Its translation is CSASWDIVDSYNEQFF.

V and J are TRBV9 and TRBJ2-5, with D unclear. The CDR3 extends over 14 amino acids. CDR1 is SGDLS and CDR2 is YYNGEE in the germline V gene. Trimming cost V 1 base and J 0 bases, with 7 bases left between them. This CDR3 reads CASSVSRDQETQYF. In DNA, the CDR3 is TGTGCCAGCAGCGTAAGCAGAGACCAAGAGACCCAGTACTTC.

This clonotype was recorded at least ten times. The CDR3 here is CSALWDSYGYTF. The CDR3 DNA follows: TGCAGTGCGCTTTGGGACAGCTATGGCTACACCTTC. This chain connects TRBV20-1 to TRBJ1-2; TRBD1 matches 7 bases. CDR1 is DFQATT and CDR2 is SNEGSKA in the germline V gene (reference sequence). The CDR3 totals 12 residues. The trim removed 6 bases at V and 4 bases at J, leaving 5 bases unmatched.

This clonotype was picked up many times. This chain uses TRBV5-1 with TRBJ1-6; D not resolved. This CDR3 is 12 amino acids long. The ends were cut back, 2 bases at V and 10 bases at J, with 7 bases in the middle. Looked up from germline, CDR1 is SGHRS and CDR2 is YFSETQ. The CDR3: CASSLPPSPLHF. CDR3 nucleotides: TGCGCCAGCAGCTTACCCCCATCACCCCTCCACTTT.

This clonotype appeared once. This may come from a read error, since a much larger clone is one base off. This chain links TRBV7-6 with TRBJ2-6; D gene uncertain. Germline V gene lookup returns CDR1 SGHVS and CDR2 FNYEAQ. The CDR3 consists of 16 residues. CDR3 nucleotide sequence: TGTACCAGCAGCTATCTGCCGAGAGCTGGGGCCAACGTCCTGACTTTC. Translating gives CTSSYLPRAGANVLTF.

This clonotype was counted only a few times. CDR3 region: CASVSQGENTEAFF. DNA of the CDR3: TGTGCCAGCGTGTCGCAGGGTGAGAACACTGAAGCTTTCTTT. This sequence joins TRBV6-2 or TRBV6-3 and TRBJ1-1; maybe TRBD1 (5 bases). The CDR3 covers 14 residues. The germline V and J ends were trimmed by 8 bases and 1 base, with 14 bases remaining between them. CDR1 MNHEY and CDR2 SVGEGT come from the germline V gene.

This clonotype was detected many times. The gene calls are TRBV20-1 and TRBJ1-5, with D tentatively TRBD1 (5 bases). V lost 0 bases, J lost 0 bases, and 15 bases lay in between. CDR3 length: 17 residues. The germline CDR1 and CDR2 sequences are DFQATT and SNEGSKA (reference sequence). CDR3 in amino acids: CSARDLRTSFSNQPQHF. The CDR3 nucleotides read TGCAGTGCTAGAGATTTGCGGACATCCTTTAGCAATCAGCCCCAGCATTTT.

The J gene is TRBJ2-1, the V gene TRBV7-9; TRBD2 is a possible D gene (5 bases). Per the germline V gene, CDR1 is SEHNR and CDR2 is FQNEAQ (reference sequence). This CDR3 region has 13 residues. V shed 4 bases and J shed 9 bases, with 13 bases lying between them. CDR3 coding DNA: TGTGCCAGCAGCTATACAAGTGCGGGTGAGCAGTTCTTC. It translates to CASSYTSAGEQFF.

This clonotype was observed a few times. The rearrangement links TRBV10-3 to TRBJ1-2; TRBD1 aligns across 9 bases. In germline, CDR1 is ENHRY, CDR2 SYGVKD. V trimming: 8 bases; J trimming: 6 bases; junction bases outside the gene matches: 10. The CDR3 contains 14 residues. CDR3 in amino acids: CAIWTGTGRNGYTF. Written as DNA, the CDR3 is TGTGCCATCTGGACGGGGACAGGGAGGAATGGCTACACCTTC.

The rearrangement joins TRBV7-6 to TRBJ2-5, with 8 bases fitting TRBD1. Trimming cost V 5 bases and J 1 base; bases outside gene matches: 6. The germline CDR1 and CDR2 sequences are SGHVS and FNYEAQ. The CDR3 is 15 amino acids. CDR3 bases: TGTGCCAGCAGCGCCCGACAGGGGTTCCAAGAGACCCAGTACTTC. Protein: CASSARQGFQETQYF.

As to this clonotype: At one boundary the junction diverges from the germline segment, which might be a read error. The rearrangement uses TRBV7-7 and TRBJ2-1, with D maybe TRBD1 (6 bases). The DNA matches TRBJ2-7 better at its end, which makes the J call doubtful. This CDR3 has 13 amino acids. Germline loops: CDR1 SSHAT, CDR2 FNYEAQ (reference sequence). The chain's CDR3 is CASSLGRDNEQYF. In nucleotides, the CDR3 is TGTGCTAGCAGCTTGGGACGGGACAATGAGCAGTACTTC.